This T cell receptor (beta chain) comes out of a study of blood T cell repertoires in COVID-19. Looking at the study overall: Specimens from acute and convalescent COVID-19 originated in the United States, Italy and Spain. T cells, B-cell-depleted T cells, or PBMCs supplied cDNA or gDNA.

Original analysis: Quantification of nucleated cells was approximated via reference gene primer amplification. Method: immunoSEQ multiplex PCR; TCRdb's copy keeps in-frame clones and lacks some. V and J calls and clone size are given by that table; D and trimming were obtained from the DNA. The table records 250,000 or so clones, around 85% of them present only once. Germline V gives CDR1 SGDLS, CDR2 YYNGEE. This CDR3 has 17 residues. V was clipped by 4 bases and J by 0 bases, with 19 bases between them. The chain recombines TRBV9 with TRBJ1-2; maybe TRBD1 (6 bases). The sample consisted of peripheral blood. The sequence was obtained from a woman aged 55-69 years with active or convalescent COVID-19. CDR3 loop: CASSPRGSQGPNYGYTF. The CDR3 DNA reads TGTGCCAGCAGCCCAAGGGGGTCCCAGGGCCCTAACTATGGCTACACCTTC.